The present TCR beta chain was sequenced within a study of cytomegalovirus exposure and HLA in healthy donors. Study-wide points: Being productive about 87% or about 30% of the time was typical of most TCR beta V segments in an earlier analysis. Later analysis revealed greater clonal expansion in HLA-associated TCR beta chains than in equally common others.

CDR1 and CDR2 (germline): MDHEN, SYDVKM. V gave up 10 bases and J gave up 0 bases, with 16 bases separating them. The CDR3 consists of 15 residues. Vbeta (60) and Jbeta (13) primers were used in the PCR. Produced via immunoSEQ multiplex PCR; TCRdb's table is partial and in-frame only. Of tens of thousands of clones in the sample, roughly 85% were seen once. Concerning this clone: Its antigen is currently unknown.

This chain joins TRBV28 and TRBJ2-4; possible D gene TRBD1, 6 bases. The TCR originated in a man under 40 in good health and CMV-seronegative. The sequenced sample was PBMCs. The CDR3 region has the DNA TGTGCCACGTGGGGACACGGGCTAGCCAAAAACATTCAGTACTTC. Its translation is CATWGHGLAKNIQYF.